A single T cell receptor beta chain is shown here with its context. Its antigen is currently unknown. These data belong to a study of cytomegalovirus exposure and HLA in healthy donors. Study-level points and caveats: A later analysis linked 16,951 TCR beta sequences to HLA alleles at 0.05 false discovery rate.

In the PCR, 60 Vbeta and 13 Jbeta primers were used. Method: immunoSEQ multiplex PCR; TCRdb's copy keeps in-frame clones and lacks some. Recorded for this sample: 53,000 or so clones. Germline V gene data show CDR1 as SGHTA and CDR2 as FQGNSA. V gave up 4 bases and J gave up 6 bases, with 18 bases separating them. The CDR3 contains 16 residues. This receptor was obtained from a man in his late teens or twenties in good health and CMV-seropositive. Sequences were obtained from PBMCs. The chain joins TRBV7-2 to TRBJ1-4, with D tentatively TRBD1 (5 bases). Here the CDR3 reads CASSSFSGLPDEKLFF. The CDR3 DNA is TGTGCCAGCAGCTCATTTTCGGGACTCCCGGATGAAAAACTGTTTTTT.